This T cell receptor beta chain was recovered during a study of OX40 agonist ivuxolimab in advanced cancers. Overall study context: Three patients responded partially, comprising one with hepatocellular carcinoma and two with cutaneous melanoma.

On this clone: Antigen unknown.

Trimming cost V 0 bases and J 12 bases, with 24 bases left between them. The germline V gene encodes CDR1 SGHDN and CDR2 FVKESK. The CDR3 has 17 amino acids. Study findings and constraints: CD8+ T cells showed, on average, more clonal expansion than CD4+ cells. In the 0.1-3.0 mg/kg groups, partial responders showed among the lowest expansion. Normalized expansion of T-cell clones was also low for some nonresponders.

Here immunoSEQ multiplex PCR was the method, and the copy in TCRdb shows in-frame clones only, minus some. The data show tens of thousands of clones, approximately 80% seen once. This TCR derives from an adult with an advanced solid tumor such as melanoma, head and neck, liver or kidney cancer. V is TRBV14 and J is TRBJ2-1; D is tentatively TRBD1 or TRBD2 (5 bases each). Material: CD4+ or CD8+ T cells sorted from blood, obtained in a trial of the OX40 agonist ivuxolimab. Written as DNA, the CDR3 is TGTGCCAGCAGCCAAGAAGCGCTTAGGGACCCCGCTTCGAGGCAGTTCTTC. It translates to CASSQEALRDPASRQFF.